Listed here is a single T cell receptor (beta chain). The sample originates from a study of blood T cell repertoires in COVID-19. Study in general: Sites in the United States, Italy and Spain provided acute and convalescent COVID-19 samples.

Per the germline V gene, CDR1 is MNHNY and CDR2 is SVGAGI (reference sequence). The CDR3 sequence is 16 residues long. Trimming pared 2 bases from V and 0 bases from J, leaving 8 bases between. Authors' analysis steps: Nucleated cell number was recorded as an estimate derived from reference gene primer amplification. Data came from immunoSEQ multiplex PCR; TCRdb stores just in-frame clones and leaves some out. That table furnishes V, J and clone size, whereas the DNA furnished D and trimming. The data show 90,000 to 110,000 clones, over 70% seen once. V usage is TRBV6-6 and J usage is TRBJ2-6; D is perhaps TRBD1 (5 bases). The specimen sequenced was peripheral blood. This receptor was taken from a human donor in a cohort sampled during active or convalescent COVID-19. The CDR3 here is CASSYTGSSGANVLTF. In DNA form, the CDR3 reads TGTGCCAGCAGTTACACAGGAAGCTCTGGGGCCAACGTCCTGACTTTC.